One and the same sample provided the 9 T cell receptor beta chains below, sequenced in a study of CD8+ T cells in alopecia areata. The sequencing template was cDNA reverse transcribed from extracted RNA. Profiling relied on immunoSEQ multiplex PCR, and the TCRdb table lists in-frame clones only, not all of them. Of 150,000 to 200,000 clones listed, around 60% are singletons. Treatment denoted: oral pan-JAK inhibitor, 5-10 mg twice daily. Sequencing was performed on CD4+ T cells sorted from blood, taken at week 4, from a patient treated with tofacitinib. These receptors all stem from a human donor with alopecia areata.

The chain combines TRBV5-6 with TRBJ1-4; maybe TRBD1 (5 bases). Germline values: CDR1 SGHDT, CDR2 YYEEEE. The CDR3 spans 16 residues. The V end was cut by 0 bases, the J end by 5 bases, with 14 bases between. The CDR3 coding sequence is TGTGCCAGCAGCTTGGCCGTCGACAGCTTAAATGAAAAACTGTTTTTT. Residues: CASSLAVDSLNEKLFF.

V is TRBV30 and J is TRBJ1-2; D possibly corresponds to TRBD1 (6 bases). Germline CDR1 reads GTSNPN; CDR2 reads SVGIG (reference sequence). The CDR3 length is 14 residues. The V end lost 4 bases, the J end lost 0 bases, and 12 bases lay between the germline ends. Here the CDR3 DNA reads TGTGCCTGGACAGGGGTAATCCCTAACTATGGCTACACCTTC. Translating gives CAWTGVIPNYGYTF.

The chain couples TRBV6-1 to TRBJ1-2, with D possibly being TRBD1 (6 bases). Germline V gives CDR1 MNHNS, CDR2 SASEGT. The V end was cut by 6 bases, the J end by 8 bases, with 13 bases between. This CDR3 comprises 12 residues. CDR3: CASSVQGWGYTF. The CDR3 nucleotides read TGTGCCAGCAGCGTACAGGGCTGGGGCTACACCTTC.

The genes are TRBV29-1 and TRBJ1-1, with D hard to call. Trimming took off 7 bases at V and 1 base at J, with 4 bases between the two ends. This CDR3 has 10 residues. The germline V gene has CDR1 SQVTM and CDR2 ANQGSEA. The CDR3 is CSGQNTEAFF. The CDR3 region has the DNA TGCAGCGGACAGAACACTGAAGCTTTCTTT. Full variable domain (outside the CDR3, taken from reference TRBV29-1 and TRBJ1-1): SAVISQKPSRDICQRGTSLTIQCQVDSQVTMMFWYRQQPGQSLTLIATANQGSEATYESGFVIDKFPISRPNLTFSTLTVSNMSPEDSSIYLCSGQNTEAFFGQGTRLTVV.

As to this clone: The junction does not match germline at one end; this may be a read error. The V and J genes are TRBV6-6 and TRBJ2-4; 7 positions agree with TRBD1. The CDR3 sequence is 15 residues long. Germline CDR1 and CDR2: MNHNY and SVGAGI (reference sequence). The CDR3, as DNA: TGTGCCACCAGTGGACAGGCTCCAGCCAAAAACATTCAGTACTTC. Its protein product is CATSGQAPAKNIQYF.

This clone was counted a few times. The V and J genes are TRBV2 and TRBJ2-3; 12 nucleotides match TRBD2. The J segment lost 5 bases and the V segment lost 9 bases, leaving 3 bases of the junction unmatched. This CDR3 has 13 residues. The V gene's germline CDR1 is SNHLY and CDR2 FYNNEI. CDR3 protein: CASRTSGEDTQYF. The CDR3 DNA follows: TGTGCCAGTCGGACTAGCGGGGAAGATACGCAGTATTTT.

The chain's CDR3 is CAWSVGTARDLLGLRDQPQHF. The DNA of the CDR3 is TGTGCCTGGAGTGTTGGTACCGCAAGGGACCTTTTAGGGTTGAGGGATCAGCCCCAGCATTTT. The chain combines TRBV30 with TRBJ1-5; tentatively, D is TRBD1 (5 bases). Trimming left V 0 bases short and J 5 bases short, with 32 bases between. In germline, CDR1 is GTSNPN, CDR2 SVGIG (reference sequence). There are 21 residues in the CDR3.

The V and J genes are TRBV5-1 and TRBJ2-2, with 7 bases matching TRBD1. Unmatched junction bases numbered 5, after V lost 6 bases and J lost 3 bases. Per the germline V gene, CDR1 is SGHRS and CDR2 is YFSETQ. This CDR3 has 14 amino acids. CDR3 loop: CASNRDSYTGELFF. The CDR3 DNA is TGCGCCAGCAACCGGGACAGTTACACCGGGGAGCTGTTTTTT.

The rearrangement links TRBV5-4 to TRBJ2-1; 9 bases are a match to TRBD2. The length of the CDR3 is 15 residues. CDR1 is SGHNT, CDR2 YYREEE, per germline (reference sequence). V shed 2 bases and J 2 bases; nucleotides not matched to a gene: 2. The CDR3 sequence: CASSFGLATYNEQFF. In DNA form, the CDR3 reads TGTGCCAGCAGCTTCGGACTAGCGACCTACAATGAGCAGTTCTTC. Filled out from reference TRBV5-4 and TRBJ2-1, the complete variable domain reads ETGVTQSPTHLIKTRGQQVTLRCSSQSGHNTVSWYQQALGQGPQFIFQYYREEENGRGNFPPRFSGLQFPNYSSELNVNALELDDSALYLCASSFGLATYNEQFFGPGTRLTVL.